This T cell receptor (beta chain) was captured in a study of T-cell memory formation after mild COVID-19. At the level of the study: The two donors had largely donor-specific TCR clusters.

Findings of the study overall: Second-wave clones that peaked on day 37 lacked confirmed SARS-CoV-2 specificity. The study detected some responding clones in pre-infection memory, suggesting cross-reactive memory joined.

CDR3 length: 15 residues. CDR1 DFQATT and CDR2 SNEGSKA come from the germline V gene (reference sequence). The V and J ends lost 1 base and 2 bases respectively, with 13 bases between them. In TCRdb, the 5' RACE reads were re-called with MiXCR into one record per CDR3 protein. The table lists hundreds of thousands of distinct CDR3 sequences, more than 15% of them singletons. Comments on this clonotype: No antigen is known for it.

The sequenced sample was PBMCs or a T cell subset sorted from them (not recorded which). This clonotype was obtained from a man aged 18 to 30 who had mild COVID-19 (a few samples of this study predate the infection). Cell type and time point are not known. The chain recombines TRBV20-1 with TRBJ2-3; D call uncertain. The CDR3 here is CSARGIFQATDTQYF. In DNA form, the CDR3 reads TGCAGTGCTAGAGGGATATTCCAGGCCACAGATACGCAGTATTTT.